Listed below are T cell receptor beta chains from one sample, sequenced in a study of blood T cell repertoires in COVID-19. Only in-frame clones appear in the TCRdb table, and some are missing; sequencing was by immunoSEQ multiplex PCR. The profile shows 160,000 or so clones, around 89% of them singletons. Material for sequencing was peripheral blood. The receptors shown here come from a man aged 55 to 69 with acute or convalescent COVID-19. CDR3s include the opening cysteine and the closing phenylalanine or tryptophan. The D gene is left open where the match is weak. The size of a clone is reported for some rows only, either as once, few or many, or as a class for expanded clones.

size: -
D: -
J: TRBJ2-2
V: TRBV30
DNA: TGTGCCTGGAGGGAACCGGGAACCGGGGAGCTGTTTTTT
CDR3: CAWREPGTGELFF

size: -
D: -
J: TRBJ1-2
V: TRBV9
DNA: TGTGCCAGCAGCGCAATTTATGGCTACACCTTC
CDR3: CASSAIYGYTF

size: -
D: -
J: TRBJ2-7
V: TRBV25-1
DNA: TGTGCCAGCGGAGATTACGAGCAGTACTTC
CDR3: CASGDYEQYF

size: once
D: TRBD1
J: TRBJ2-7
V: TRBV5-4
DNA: TGTGCCAGCAGCTTGGACAGGGGATACGAGCAGTACTTC
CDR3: CASSLDRGYEQYF

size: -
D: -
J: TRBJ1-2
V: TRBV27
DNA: TGTGCCACGACAACCGGCGGAGGGCCGGGTGGCTACACCTTC
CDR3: CATTTGGGPGGYTF

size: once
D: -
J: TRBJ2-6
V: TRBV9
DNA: TGTGCCAGCAGCGTAGCTGGCTCCACTGGGGCCAACGTCCTGACTTTC
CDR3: CASSVAGSTGANVLTF

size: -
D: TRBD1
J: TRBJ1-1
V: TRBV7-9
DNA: TGTGCCAGCAGGCCGACAGGGACCTACACTGAAGCTTTCTTT
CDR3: CASRPTGTYTEAFF

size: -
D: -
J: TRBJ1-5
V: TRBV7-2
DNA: TGTGCCAGCAGCTTAAAGACAGGTGGCAATCAGCCCCAGCATTTT
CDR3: CASSLKTGGNQPQHF

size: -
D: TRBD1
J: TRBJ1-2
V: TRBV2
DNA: TGTGCCAGCAGGGGGACAGGGGCAGGTGGCTACACCTTC
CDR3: CASRGTGAGGYTF

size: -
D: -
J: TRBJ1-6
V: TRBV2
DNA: TGTGCCAGCTATTGGAGGGGAACTTCACCCCTCCACTTT
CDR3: CASYWRGTSPLHF

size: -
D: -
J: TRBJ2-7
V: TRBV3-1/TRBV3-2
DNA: TGTGCCAGCAGCCAAGTTGGAGGGAACGAGCAGTACTTC
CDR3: CASSQVGGNEQYF

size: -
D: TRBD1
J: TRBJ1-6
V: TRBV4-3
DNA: TGCGCCAGCAGCCAAGACTTCAGACAGGGAAGACTCTCACCCCTCCACTTT
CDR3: CASSQDFRQGRLSPLHF

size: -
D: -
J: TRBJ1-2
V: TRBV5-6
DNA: TGTGCCAGCAGCTCCGGGACACACACTAACTATGGCTACACCTTC
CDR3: CASSSGTHTNYGYTF

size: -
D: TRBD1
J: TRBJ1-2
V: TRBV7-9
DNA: TGTGCCAGCAGCCCCAGGACAGGTCTTGGCTACACCTTC
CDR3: CASSPRTGLGYTF

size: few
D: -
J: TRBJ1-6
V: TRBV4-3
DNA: TGCGCCAGCAGCCAAGCAGCCCTGGGACGGAGGGATAATTCACCCCTCCACTTT
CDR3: CASSQAALGRRDNSPLHF

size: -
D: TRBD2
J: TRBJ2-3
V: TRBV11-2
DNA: TGTGCCAGCAGCATAAGACTAGCGATCACAGATACGCAGTATTTT
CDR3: CASSIRLAITDTQYF

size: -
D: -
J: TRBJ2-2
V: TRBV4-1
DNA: TGCGCCAGCCGCGGTTTATCGAACACCGGGGAGCTGTTTTTT
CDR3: CASRGLSNTGELFF

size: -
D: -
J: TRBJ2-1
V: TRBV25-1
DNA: TGTGCCAGCAGTGAATCTATTCCGGGTAATGAGCAGTTCTTC
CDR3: CASSESIPGNEQFF

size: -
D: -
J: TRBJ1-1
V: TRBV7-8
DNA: TGTGCCAGCAGCTTAGGGGCGAGGAACACTGAAGCTTTCTTT
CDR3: CASSLGARNTEAFF

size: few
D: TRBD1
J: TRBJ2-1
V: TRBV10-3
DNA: TGTGCCATCAGTGAGTCGAAGGGACAGGGTACCCATGAGCAGTTCTTC
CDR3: CAISESKGQGTHEQFF

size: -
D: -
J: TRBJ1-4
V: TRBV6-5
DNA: TGTGCCAGCACAATAAAGCCTTCGAATGAAAAACTGTTTTTT
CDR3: CASTIKPSNEKLFF

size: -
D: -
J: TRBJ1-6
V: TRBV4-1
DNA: TGCGCCAGCAGCCAAGACCCAACCGCGGGGTTTTCACCCCTCCACTTT
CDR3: CASSQDPTAGFSPLHF

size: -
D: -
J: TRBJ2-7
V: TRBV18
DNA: TGTGCCAGCTCATCTCAGGGGAACGACGAGCAGTACTTC
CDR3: CASSSQGNDEQYF

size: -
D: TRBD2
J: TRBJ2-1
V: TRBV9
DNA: TGTGCCAGCAGCGAAAGCGGGGGCTCCTACAATGAGCAGTTCTTC
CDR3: CASSESGGSYNEQFF

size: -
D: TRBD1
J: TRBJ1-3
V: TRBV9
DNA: TGTGCCAGCAGCGCGGGACAGGGAAACACCATATATTTT
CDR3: CASSAGQGNTIYF

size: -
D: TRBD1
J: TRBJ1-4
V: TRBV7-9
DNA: TGTGCCAGCAGCTTAGGCAGGGGGGATGAAAAACTGTTTTTT
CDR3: CASSLGRGDEKLFF

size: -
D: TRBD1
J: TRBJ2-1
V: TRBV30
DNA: TGTGCCTGGAGTGGAGGACCGGGACAGGGGAAGACACAGGGGTCGGGTTATGAGCAGTTCTTC
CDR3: CAWSGGPGQGKTQGSGYEQFF